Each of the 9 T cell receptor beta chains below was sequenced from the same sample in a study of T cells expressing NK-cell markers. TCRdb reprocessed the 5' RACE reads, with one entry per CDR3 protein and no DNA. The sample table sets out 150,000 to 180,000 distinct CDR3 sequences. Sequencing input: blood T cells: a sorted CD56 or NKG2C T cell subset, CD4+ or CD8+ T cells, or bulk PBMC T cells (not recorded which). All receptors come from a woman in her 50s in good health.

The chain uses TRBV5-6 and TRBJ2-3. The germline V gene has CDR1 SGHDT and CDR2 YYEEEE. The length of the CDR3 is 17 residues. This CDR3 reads CASSFGPPAAGTDTQYF.

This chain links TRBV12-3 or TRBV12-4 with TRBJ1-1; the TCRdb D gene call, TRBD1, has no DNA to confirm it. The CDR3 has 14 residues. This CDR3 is CASGSIRGHTEAFF.

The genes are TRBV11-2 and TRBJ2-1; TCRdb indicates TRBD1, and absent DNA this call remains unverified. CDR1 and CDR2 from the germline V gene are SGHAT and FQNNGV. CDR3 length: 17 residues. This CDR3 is CASSLGSGTFAYNEQFF.

Here the CDR3 reads CASSLRTSGSNEQFF. This sequence joins TRBV28 and TRBJ2-1; the D gene TCRdb calls, TRBD2, cannot be checked with no DNA. Per the germline V gene, CDR1 is MDHEN and CDR2 is SYDVKM. This CDR3 contains 15 residues.

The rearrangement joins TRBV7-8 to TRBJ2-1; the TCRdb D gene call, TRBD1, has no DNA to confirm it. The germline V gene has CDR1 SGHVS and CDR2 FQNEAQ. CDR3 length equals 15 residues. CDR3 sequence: CASSGRDRPYNEQFF.

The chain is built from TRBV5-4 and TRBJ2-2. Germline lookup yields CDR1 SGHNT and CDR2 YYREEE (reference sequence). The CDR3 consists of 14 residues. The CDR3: CASSRDGNTGELFF.

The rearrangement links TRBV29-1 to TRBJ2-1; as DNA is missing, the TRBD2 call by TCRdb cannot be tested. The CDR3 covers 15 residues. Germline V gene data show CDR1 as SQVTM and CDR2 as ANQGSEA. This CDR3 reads CSDRTSGGTYNEQFF.

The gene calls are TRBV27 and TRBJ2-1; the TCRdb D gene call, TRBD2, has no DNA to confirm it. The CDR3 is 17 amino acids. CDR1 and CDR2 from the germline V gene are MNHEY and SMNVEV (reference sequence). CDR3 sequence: CASRLAGATYSYNEQFF.

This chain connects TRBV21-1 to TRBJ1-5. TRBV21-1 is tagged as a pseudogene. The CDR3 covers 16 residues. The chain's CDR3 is CASSSHRRYSNQPQHF.